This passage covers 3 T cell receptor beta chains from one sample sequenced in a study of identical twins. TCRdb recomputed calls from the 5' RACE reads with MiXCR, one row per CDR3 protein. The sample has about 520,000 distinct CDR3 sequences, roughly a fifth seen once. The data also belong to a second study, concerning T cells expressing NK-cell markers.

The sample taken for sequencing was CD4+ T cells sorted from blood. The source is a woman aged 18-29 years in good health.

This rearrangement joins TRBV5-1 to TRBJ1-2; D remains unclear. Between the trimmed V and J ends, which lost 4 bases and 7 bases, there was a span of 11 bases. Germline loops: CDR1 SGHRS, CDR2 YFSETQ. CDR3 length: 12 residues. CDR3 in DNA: TGCGCCAGCAGCGTACGGGGTGGTGGCTACACCTTC. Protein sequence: CASSVRGGGYTF.

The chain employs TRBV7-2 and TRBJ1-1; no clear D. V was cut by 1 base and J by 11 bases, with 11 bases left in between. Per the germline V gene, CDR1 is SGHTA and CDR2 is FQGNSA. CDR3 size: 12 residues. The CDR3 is CASSLGRGRAFF. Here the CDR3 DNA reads TGTGCCAGCAGCTTAGGCCGCGGTAGGGCTTTCTTT.

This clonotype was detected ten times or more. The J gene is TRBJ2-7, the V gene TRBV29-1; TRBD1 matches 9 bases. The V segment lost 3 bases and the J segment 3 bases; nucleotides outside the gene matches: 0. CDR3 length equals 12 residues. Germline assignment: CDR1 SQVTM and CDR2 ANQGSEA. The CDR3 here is CSVEGQGYEQYF. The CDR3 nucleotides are TGCAGCGTTGAGGGACAGGGCTACGAGCAGTACTTC.